The TCR beta chain under discussion was sequenced for a study of cytomegalovirus exposure and HLA in healthy donors. Study conclusions and caveats: Previous analysis showed most TCR beta V segments were productive about 90% or about 30% of the time. CMV antigen specificity of a few CMV-associated chains was confirmed in vitro. Prediction of most subjects' HLA-A and HLA-B alleles by TCR beta sequences was reportedly accurate.

The CDR3 extends over 14 amino acids. Trimming took off 5 bases at V and 0 bases at J, with 9 bases between the two ends. Germline V gene sequence: CDR1 SGHRS, CDR2 YFSETQ. Comment on this clone: Its target is not known.

The PCR contained 60 Vbeta and 13 Jbeta primers. Sequencing used immunoSEQ multiplex PCR; TCRdb keeps in-frame clones, though not all of them. The data hold tens of thousands of clones, with over 70% observed a single time. The TCR originated in a woman aged 40 to 50 in good health and CMV-seronegative. This sequence joins TRBV5-1 and TRBJ2-1; TRBD1 is a possible D gene (6 bases). Sequencing was performed on PBMCs. CDR3 residues: CASSPDSSYNEQFF. CDR3 bases: TGCGCCAGCAGTCCGGACAGCTCCTACAATGAGCAGTTCTTC.